The 26 T cell receptor beta chains reported below all come from one sample, sequenced in a study of control samples from healthy donors and cancer patients (dated by TCRdb to about 2020). To prepare the library, the immunoSEQ multiplex PCR assay was applied. TCRdb carries this immuneACCESS record with in-frame sequences only. Its versions omit some clonotypes, under half of them owing to an unresolved V gene in the studies checked, with the rest unexplained. The sample has tens of thousands of clones on record, around 95% of them singletons. The biggest ten clones account for 1.5% to 2% of the sample. Sequenced: blood. The receptors originated from a woman aged 30 to 39 in good health.

The chain carries TRBV5-5 and TRBJ2-3; 7 bases fit TRBD1. With 4 bases clipped from V and 1 base from J, the junction kept 12 bases outside the gene matches. Germline assignment: CDR1 SGHKS and CDR2 YYEKEE (reference sequence). The CDR3 contains 17 residues. The CDR3, as DNA: TGTGCCAGCAGCCCGGGGCTGCCAGACAGGGGCACAGATACGCAGTATTTT. Amino acids: CASSPGLPDRGTDTQYF.

The rearrangement joins TRBV30 to TRBJ1-6; D call uncertain. V lost 2 bases, J lost 10 bases, and 18 bases lay in between. The CDR3 sequence is 15 residues long. Germline V CDR1 and CDR2: GTSNPN, SVGIG (reference sequence). CDR3 region: CAWSTTGRMASPLHF. Here the CDR3 DNA reads TGTGCCTGGAGTACGACCGGGAGAATGGCCTCACCCCTCCACTTT.

This rearrangement joins TRBV2 to TRBJ2-3, with D uncertain. V was pared by 4 bases and J by 3 bases, with 5 bases between. In germline, CDR1 is SNHLY, CDR2 FYNNEI. CDR3 size: 12 residues. CDR3 region: CASSGRTDTQYF. In nucleotides, the CDR3 is TGTGCCAGCAGTGGGCGTACAGATACGCAGTATTTT.

CDR3 coding DNA: TGTGCCATCAGTGGATTCACAGGAGACAATCAGCCCCAGCATTTT. It encodes CAISGFTGDNQPQHF. The chain uses TRBV10-3 and TRBJ1-5; D might be TRBD1 (5 bases). Germline V CDR1 and CDR2: ENHRY, SYGVKD. Trimming took off 4 bases at V and 3 bases at J, with 13 bases between the two ends. The CDR3 is made up of 15 amino acids.

V gene TRBV6-2 or TRBV6-3 combines with J gene TRBJ2-3, with D tentatively TRBD2 (6 bases). V lost 6 bases and J lost 6, with 22 bases in between. The CDR3 runs to 16 residues. Germline V gene lookup returns CDR1 MNHEY and CDR2 SVGEGT. CDR3 loop: CASSPERARSWDTQYF. The CDR3 nucleotides are TGTGCCAGCAGCCCCGAGCGGGCCAGGTCGTGGGATACGCAGTATTTT.

The rearrangement uses TRBV28 and TRBJ1-1; D is unclear. The CDR3 is 11 amino acids. CDR1 MDHEN and CDR2 SYDVKM come from the germline V gene. Trimming stripped 6 bases from V and 7 bases from J, with 9 bases between. In DNA, the CDR3 is TGTGCCAGCAGCCTCGGCGGTGAAGCTTTCTTT. The encoded protein is CASSLGGEAFF.

This sequence joins TRBV5-4 and TRBJ1-5; D is unclear. V was shortened by 4 bases and J by 7 bases, with 12 bases between the two germline ends. The CDR3 runs 13 residues. Germline CDR1 SGHNT, CDR2 YYREEE (reference sequence). The CDR3 DNA follows: TGTGCCAGCAGCCCAAGACACCGGCAGCCCCAGCATTTT. This sequence encodes CASSPRHRQPQHF.

This chain connects TRBV7-8 to TRBJ2-7, with D hard to call. The CDR3 is 12 amino acids. V dropped 5 bases and J dropped 4 bases, with 9 bases sitting between them. CDR1 and CDR2 from the germline V gene are SGHVS and FQNEAQ. This CDR3 is CASSTRVYEQYF. CDR3 nucleotides: TGTGCCAGCAGCACCCGGGTATACGAGCAGTACTTC.

This clone appeared once. The V call is TRBV7-8, the J call TRBJ2-1; TRBD1 matches 7 bases. V was pared by 0 bases and J by 8 bases, with 7 bases of the junction left unmatched. Germline assignment: CDR1 SGHVS and CDR2 FQNEAQ. The CDR3 has 15 amino acids. CDR3 nucleotide sequence: TGTGCCAGCAGCTTAGCTGACAGGGTTGGGGATGAGCAGTTCTTC. Translated, it gives CASSLADRVGDEQFF.

The J gene is TRBJ2-3, the V gene TRBV19; 7 nucleotides agree with TRBD2. Per germline, CDR1 LNHDA and CDR2 SQIVND (reference sequence). J was trimmed by 2 bases and V by 7 bases; bases with no gene match: 6. The CDR3 covers 14 residues. The CDR3 protein is CASNRGRATDTQYF. CDR3 DNA sequence: TGTGCCAGTAATAGAGGGAGGGCCACAGATACGCAGTATTTT.

This chain links TRBV3-1 (or the pseudogene TRBV3-2) with TRBJ1-2; 11 bases are shared with TRBD1. The V gene end was trimmed by 1 base and the J gene end by 9 bases; junction bases not matched to a gene: 4. The CDR3 length is 14 residues. Looked up from germline, CDR1 is LGHDT and CDR2 is YNNKEL (reference sequence). This chain's CDR3 is CASSQGGTGGSYTF. In nucleotides, the CDR3 is TGTGCCAGCAGCCAAGGAGGGACAGGGGGTAGCTACACCTTC.

The chain recombines TRBV7-6 with TRBJ2-5; D gene ambiguous. This CDR3 comprises 13 residues. The V gene's germline CDR1 is SGHVS and CDR2 FNYEAQ. V was shortened by 0 bases and J by 4 bases, with 6 bases between the two germline ends. The CDR3 spells CASSLAVGETQYF. CDR3 DNA sequence: TGTGCCAGCAGCTTAGCAGTGGGAGAGACCCAGTACTTC.

The V gene is TRBV7-2, the J gene TRBJ2-7; TRBD2 matches at 8 bases. From germline, CDR1 is SGHTA and CDR2 FQGNSA. After removal of 5 bases from V and 4 bases from J, the junction contained 7 bases not matched to a gene. The CDR3 has 14 amino acids. CDR3 in DNA: TGTGCCAGCAGCCGCGCGGGGGGTAAATACGAGCAGTACTTC. Translated, it gives CASSRAGGKYEQYF.

This sequence joins TRBV28 and TRBJ1-5, with TRBD1 identical over 7 bases. The CDR3 contains 15 residues. V shed 4 bases and J 5 bases; nucleotides not matched to a gene: 8. Germline assignment: CDR1 MDHEN and CDR2 SYDVKM. The CDR3 protein is CASSSDRDEDQPQHF. DNA for the CDR3: TGTGCCAGCAGTTCCGACAGGGATGAAGATCAGCCCCAGCATTTT.

CDR3 bases: TGTGCCAGCAGCTTACCAGGGATTAACTATGGCTACACCTTC. Protein sequence: CASSLPGINYGYTF. The V and J genes are TRBV7-9 and TRBJ1-2, with D possibly TRBD1 on 5 matching bases. Between the trimmed V and J ends, which lost 2 bases and 1 base, there was a span of 8 bases. Germline V lookup: CDR1 SEHNR, CDR2 FQNEAQ (reference sequence). This CDR3 has 14 residues.

The chain employs TRBV4-1 and TRBJ2-5; D is possibly TRBD2 (6 bases). This CDR3 contains 15 residues. Deletions cut 0 bases from V and 4 bases from J, with 12 bases between. Germline V gene sequence: CDR1 MGHRA, CDR2 YSYEKL. This chain's CDR3 is CASSQDSGVPETQYF. The DNA for the CDR3 is TGCGCCAGCAGCCAAGATTCGGGGGTACCAGAGACCCAGTACTTC.

The V call is TRBV19, the J call TRBJ1-2; TRBD1 aligns across 8 bases. V trimming: 6 bases; J trimming: 4 bases; junction bases outside the gene matches: 4. The CDR3 has 13 amino acids. The germline gives CDR1 LNHDA, CDR2 SQIVND (reference sequence). The CDR3 region is CASSGQGSYGYTF. The CDR3 region has the DNA TGTGCCAGTAGCGGACAGGGCAGCTATGGCTACACCTTC.

The chain couples TRBV29-1 to TRBJ2-7; D perhaps matches TRBD2 (5 bases). The CDR3 extends over 13 amino acids. Trimming shortened V by 4 bases and J by 4 bases, and 14 bases separated the two germline ends. Germline V gene lookup returns CDR1 SQVTM and CDR2 ANQGSEA. CDR3 region: CSVVTGFIYEQYF. CDR3 nucleotide sequence: TGCAGCGTTGTGACGGGATTTATATACGAGCAGTACTTC.

The chain links TRBV11-2 to TRBJ1-1; 8 bases align to TRBD1. Germline CDR1 SGHAT, CDR2 FQNNGV. The junction had 7 bases not matched to a gene; V was cut back by 6 bases and J by 10 bases. The CDR3 runs to 12 residues. The CDR3 nucleotides read TGTGCCAGCAGATCGACAGGGGAGCGAGCTTTCTTT. Residues: CASRSTGERAFF. The whole variable domain, remainder taken from reference TRBV11-2 and TRBJ1-1, is EAGVAQSPRYKIIEKRQSVAFWCNPISGHATLYWYQQILGQGPKLLIQFQNNGVVDDSQLPKDRFSAERLKGVDSTLKIQPAKLEDSAVYLCASRSTGERAFFGQGTRLTVV.

CDR3 protein: CASKPAGSSYNEQFF. The CDR3 DNA is TGTGCCAGTAAGCCGGCAGGGAGCTCCTACAATGAGCAGTTCTTC. V usage is TRBV19 and J usage is TRBJ2-1; possibly TRBD1 or TRBD2 for D (5 bases each). Deletions cut 7 bases from V and 0 bases from J, with 13 bases between. The CDR3 sequence is 15 residues long. The germline V gene encodes CDR1 LNHDA and CDR2 SQIVND (reference sequence). Full variable domain (missing parts from reference TRBV19 and TRBJ2-1): DGGITQSPKYLFRKEGQNVTLSCEQNLNHDAMYWYRQDPGQGLRLIYYSQIVNDFQKGDIAEGYSVSREKKESFPLTVTSAQKNPTAFYLCASKPAGSSYNEQFFGPGTRLTVL.

The chain employs TRBV19 and TRBJ2-3, with 8 nucleotides matching TRBD1. The CDR3 totals 17 residues. Germline V gives CDR1 LNHDA, CDR2 SQIVND (reference sequence). V lost 5 bases to trimming and J lost 0 bases; unmatched junction nucleotides: 10. CDR3 nucleotides: TGTGCCAGTAGTCTCACCGGGACAGGCGCTAGCACAGATACGCAGTATTTT. This gives the protein CASSLTGTGASTDTQYF.

This clone occurred once. The V call is TRBV5-8, the J call TRBJ2-6, with D uncertain. Germline V gives CDR1 SGHTS, CDR2 YDEGEE. The CDR3 has 15 amino acids. Trimming took 0 bases from V and 0 from J, leaving 4 bases between them. CDR3 DNA: TGTGCCAGCAGCTTGGTTATCTCTGGGGCCAACGTCCTGACTTTC. Amino acids: CASSLVISGANVLTF.

The rearrangement joins TRBV4-1 to TRBJ2-5; D might be TRBD2 (5 bases). Germline V lookup: CDR1 MGHRA, CDR2 YSYEKL. This CDR3 has 18 amino acids. V was shortened by 1 base and J by 5 bases, with 23 bases between the two germline ends. The CDR3 coding sequence is TGCGCCAGCAGCCAAGGACCCGATGCCCTAGCCCCGGGGGAGACCCAGTACTTC. The encoded protein is CASSQGPDALAPGETQYF.

V usage is TRBV28 and J usage is TRBJ2-4, with 10 positions matching TRBD1. The CDR3 runs 14 residues. After removal of 6 bases from V and 2 bases from J, the junction contained 1 base not matched to a gene. Germline CDR1 MDHEN, CDR2 SYDVKM. The CDR3 nucleotides read TGTGCCAGCAGGACAGGGGGCTCCAAAAACATTCAGTACTTC. This codes for CASRTGGSKNIQYF.

A word on this clone: Distinct nucleotide sequences in the sample also encode this CDR3. The chain links TRBV2 to TRBJ2-7; D call uncertain. V lost 1 base and J lost 1, with 5 bases in between. The germline V gene encodes CDR1 SNHLY and CDR2 FYNNEI. The CDR3 consists of 13 residues. The CDR3 spells CASSEGLSYEQYF. The CDR3 nucleotides read TGTGCCAGCAGTGAAGGGCTTTCCTACGAGCAGTACTTC.

The chain links TRBV5-6 to TRBJ1-2; D is perhaps TRBD1 (5 bases). CDR3 length equals 13 residues. The V end lost 0 bases, the J end lost 7 bases, and 10 bases lay between the germline ends. Per germline, CDR1 SGHDT and CDR2 YYEEEE. The CDR3 is CASSLAGSAGYTF. The CDR3 region has the DNA TGTGCCAGCAGCTTGGCAGGGTCGGCTGGCTACACCTTC. The complete variable domain, with remaining parts taken from reference TRBV5-6 and TRBJ1-2, reads DAGVTQSPTHLIKTRGQQVTLRCSPKSGHDTVSWYQQALGQGPQFIFQYYEEEERQRGNFPDRFSGHQFPNYSSELNVNALLLGDSALYLCASSLAGSAGYTFGSGTRLTVV.